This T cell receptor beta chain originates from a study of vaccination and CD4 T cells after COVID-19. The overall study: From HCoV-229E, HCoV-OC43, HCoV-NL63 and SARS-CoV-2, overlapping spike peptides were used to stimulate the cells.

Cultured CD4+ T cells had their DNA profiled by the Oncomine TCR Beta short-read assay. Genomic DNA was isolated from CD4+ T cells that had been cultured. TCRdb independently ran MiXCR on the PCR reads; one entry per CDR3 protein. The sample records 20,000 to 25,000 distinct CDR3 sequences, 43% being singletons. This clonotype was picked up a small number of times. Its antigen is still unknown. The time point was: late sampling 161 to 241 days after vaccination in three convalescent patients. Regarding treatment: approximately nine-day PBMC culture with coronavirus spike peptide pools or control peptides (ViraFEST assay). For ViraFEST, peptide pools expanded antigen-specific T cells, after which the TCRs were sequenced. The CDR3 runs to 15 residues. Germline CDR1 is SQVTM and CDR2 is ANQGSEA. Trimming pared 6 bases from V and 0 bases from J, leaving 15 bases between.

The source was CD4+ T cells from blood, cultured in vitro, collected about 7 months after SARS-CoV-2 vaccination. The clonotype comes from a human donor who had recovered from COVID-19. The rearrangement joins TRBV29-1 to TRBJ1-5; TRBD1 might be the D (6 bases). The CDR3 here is CSVGVNRDSNQPQHF. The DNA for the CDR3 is TGCAGCGTGGGGGTCAACAGGGATAGCAATCAGCCCCAGCATTTT.